Below are 11 T cell receptor beta chains sequenced from a single sample in a study of T cells after yellow fever vaccination. A single record per CDR3 protein comes from TCRdb applying MiXCR to the 5' RACE reads. The profile shows about 220,000 distinct CDR3 sequences, less than 3.5% of them singletons. Here the sequenced sample was CD4+ T cells sorted from PBMCs, taken 10 days after the yellow fever booster vaccination. Source of these receptors: a man aged 18-30 years who received the YFV17D yellow fever vaccine.

This clonotype has ten or more counts. The rearrangement uses TRBV5-1 and TRBJ1-1, with D possibly being TRBD1 (6 bases). Germline CDR1 SGHRS, CDR2 YFSETQ. Trimming left V 6 bases short and J 0 bases short, with 15 bases between. The CDR3 covers 15 residues. In DNA form, the CDR3 reads TGCGCCAGCACTGATCGGCAGGGGATGAACACTGAAGCTTTCTTT. This codes for CASTDRQGMNTEAFF.

This clonotype has ten or more counts. This rearrangement joins TRBV7-2 to TRBJ2-1; TRBD2 aligns across 12 bases. Germline V gives CDR1 SGHTA, CDR2 FQGNSA. The ends lost 0 bases at V and 4 bases at J; junction bases unmatched: 4. The CDR3 is 17 residues long. For the CDR3, the DNA is TGTGCCAGCAGCTTAGCAGCTAGCGGGGGGGCTTACAATGAGCAGTTCTTC. It yields the protein CASSLAASGGAYNEQFF.

Ten or more counts support this clonotype. The chain couples TRBV6-1 to TRBJ1-2, with D maybe TRBD1 (5 bases). This CDR3 spans 15 amino acids. Germline V CDR1 and CDR2: MNHNS, SASEGT. V was cut by 6 bases and J by 6 bases, with 20 bases left in between. Written as DNA, the CDR3 is TGTGCCAGCAGAGCGGGGCGCCAGGAGTTTCATGGCTACACCTTC. Its protein product is CASRAGRQEFHGYTF.

This clonotype has a count of ten or more. This chain uses TRBV11-1 with TRBJ2-3, with 10 bases identical to TRBD2. CDR3 length: 13 amino acids. From germline, CDR1 is SGHAT and CDR2 FQDESV (reference sequence). The trim removed 6 bases at V and 12 bases at J, leaving 9 bases unmatched. This CDR3 reads CASSSLAGGYQYF. The CDR3 DNA follows: TGTGCCAGCAGTTCATTAGCGGGGGGCTACCAGTATTTT.

This clonotype was observed many times. J is TRBJ2-3 and V is TRBV7-8; D unclear. Trimming took 1 base from V and 0 from J, leaving 11 bases between them. Germline V lookup: CDR1 SGHVS, CDR2 FQNEAQ. The CDR3 has 16 amino acids. The CDR3 nucleotides read TGTGCCAGCAGCTTAGGTTGGGGATTGAGCACAGATACGCAGTATTTT. Translating gives CASSLGWGLSTDTQYF.

This clonotype was detected many times. The chain combines TRBV7-3 with TRBJ2-2; 8 bases are shared with TRBD1. J was trimmed by 7 bases and V by 4 bases; bases with no gene match: 8. The CDR3 covers 15 residues. Germline CDR1 reads SGHTA; CDR2 reads FQGTGA. CDR3 sequence: CASSSYHRGNGELFF. The CDR3 region has the DNA TGTGCCAGCAGCTCGTATCACAGGGGGAACGGGGAGCTGTTTTTT.

The rearrangement joins TRBV6-1 to TRBJ2-7; 7 bases agree with TRBD2. The CDR3 extends over 15 amino acids. J was trimmed by 3 bases and V by 3 bases; bases with no gene match: 8. CDR1 is MNHNS, CDR2 SASEGT, per germline. The CDR3 sequence is CASSERRGSIYEQYF. CDR3 coding DNA: TGTGCCAGCAGTGAGCGGCGGGGGTCAATCTACGAGCAGTACTTC.

This clonotype was observed at least ten times. The chain carries TRBV4-1 and TRBJ2-1; D is ambiguous. The germline gives CDR1 MGHRA, CDR2 YSYEKL. With 4 bases removed from V and 0 bases from J, the gap between germline ends came to 19 bases. The CDR3 is made up of 18 amino acids. CDR3 sequence (DNA): TGCGCCAGCAGCCCCGAGATTAGCTTCATCCCCTCCTACAATGAGCAGTTCTTC. Amino acid sequence: CASSPEISFIPSYNEQFF.

This clonotype was counted many times. CDR3 protein: CASSPPGAGELFF. In DNA, the CDR3 is TGCGCCAGCAGCCCCCCAGGAGCCGGGGAGCTGTTTTTT. V and J are TRBV5-1 and TRBJ2-2; unclear D gene. The germline V gene encodes CDR1 SGHRS and CDR2 YFSETQ. The CDR3 extends over 13 amino acids. V was trimmed by 4 bases and J by 6 bases, leaving 10 bases between them.

The chain has TRBV5-6 and TRBJ1-1; a possible D gene is TRBD1 (5 bases). V was pared by 0 bases and J by 6 bases, with 12 bases between. Per germline, CDR1 SGHDT and CDR2 YYEEEE. The CDR3 has 14 residues. The CDR3 loop reads CASSLGAGRSEAFF. As DNA, the CDR3 is TGTGCCAGCAGCTTGGGGGCAGGGAGGTCTGAAGCTTTCTTT.

This clonotype was seen a few times. V is TRBV29-1 and J is TRBJ1-2; D not certain. The CDR3 spans 14 residues. Deletions cut 1 base from V and 8 bases from J, with 17 bases between. Germline CDR1 SQVTM, CDR2 ANQGSEA. The CDR3 sequence: CSVEVSGGVGGYTF. The DNA for the CDR3 is TGCAGCGTTGAAGTCTCAGGCGGGGTGGGAGGCTACACCTTC.